The 15 T cell receptor beta chains in this list originate from one sample, sequenced in a study of blood T cell repertoires in COVID-19. Sequenced by immunoSEQ multiplex PCR; TCRdb stores in-frame clones only, minus some. Of more than 85,000 clones in the sample, 85% were seen once. Sequencing input: peripheral blood. Source of these receptors: a man aged 50 or older with acute or convalescent COVID-19.

The rearrangement joins TRBV18 to TRBJ2-1, with 10 bases matching TRBD2. V shed 4 bases and J 3 bases; nucleotides not matched to a gene: 6. The CDR3 is made up of 16 amino acids. Looked up from germline, CDR1 is KGHSH and CDR2 is LQKENI. The CDR3 protein is CASSRGPSGSYNEQFF. The CDR3 nucleotides read TGTGCCAGCTCACGGGGTCCTAGCGGGAGCTACAATGAGCAGTTCTTC.

This chain uses TRBV7-9 with TRBJ1-4; 9 nucleotides align to TRBD1. The CDR3 is 14 amino acids. The germline V gene encodes CDR1 SEHNR and CDR2 FQNEAQ (reference sequence). The J segment lost 8 bases and the V segment lost 5 bases, leaving 6 bases of the junction unmatched. The CDR3, as DNA: TGTGCCAGCAGCCGGACAGGGGTGGCGGAAAAACTGTTTTTT. Translated, it gives CASSRTGVAEKLFF.

This clone was observed a single time. The chain employs TRBV18 and TRBJ2-3, with 11 bases lining up with TRBD1. In germline, CDR1 is KGHSH, CDR2 LQKENI. J was trimmed by 3 bases and V by 1 base; bases with no gene match: 3. The CDR3 contains 16 residues. The CDR3 DNA is TGTGCCAGCTCACCACAAGGGACAGGGGGGACAGATACGCAGTATTTT. It encodes CASSPQGTGGTDTQYF.

This clone was picked up one time. This sequence joins TRBV27 and TRBJ1-1; 10 nucleotides agree with TRBD1. Germline values: CDR1 MNHEY, CDR2 SMNVEV (reference sequence). The CDR3 runs to 15 residues. The V segment lost 5 bases and the J segment 4 bases; nucleotides outside the gene matches: 7. DNA for the CDR3: TGTGCCAGCAGTACCCGACAGGGGGCCATCACTGAAGCTTTCTTT. This translates into CASSTRQGAITEAFF.

The rearrangement joins TRBV4-2 to TRBJ1-4, with D hard to call. Germline CDR1 is LGHNA and CDR2 is YNFKEQ. The CDR3 loop spans 14 amino acids. Trimming stripped 2 bases from V and 7 bases from J, with 11 bases between. This CDR3 is CASSQINSGEKLFF. CDR3 nucleotide sequence: TGTGCCAGCAGCCAAATAAACAGTGGTGAAAAACTGTTTTTT.

The chain employs TRBV20-1 and TRBJ1-6, with a tentative D call TRBD1 (5 bases). V was cut by 3 bases and J by 18 bases, with 15 bases left in between. This CDR3 is built from 11 residues. The germline gives CDR1 DFQATT, CDR2 SNEGSKA (reference sequence). CDR3 loop: CSARAGPGAHF. The CDR3 DNA reads TGCAGTGCTAGGGCGGGGCCGGGTGCCCACTTT.

The CDR3 reads CASSHLDRGLTEAFF. The CDR3 DNA is TGTGCCAGCAGCCACCTCGACAGGGGGCTTACTGAAGCTTTCTTT. The rearrangement links TRBV3-1 (or the pseudogene TRBV3-2) to TRBJ1-1; TRBD1 matches 10 bases. After removal of 3 bases from V and 5 bases from J, the junction contained 6 bases not matched to a gene. The CDR3 contains 15 residues. From germline, CDR1 is LGHDT and CDR2 YNNKEL (reference sequence).

With regard to this clone: The sample has other DNA sequences that encode this CDR3 too. V and J are TRBV28 and TRBJ1-1, with a weak D call TRBD1 (6 bases). Trimming stripped 4 bases from V and 2 bases from J, with 11 bases between. CDR1 is MDHEN and CDR2 is SYDVKM in the germline V gene. The CDR3 covers 14 residues. CDR3 in amino acids: CASSSPGVNTEAFF. The CDR3 DNA sequence: TGTGCCAGCAGTTCCCCAGGGGTAAACACTGAAGCTTTCTTT. The entire variable domain, with the rest obtained from reference TRBV28 and TRBJ1-1, is as follows: DVKVTQSSRYLVKRTGEKVFLECVQDMDHENMFWYRQDPGLGLRLIYFSYDVKMKEKGDIPEGYSVSREKKERFSLILESASTNQTSMYLCASSSPGVNTEAFFGQGTRLTVV.

The chain has TRBV5-4 and TRBJ1-1; 7 positions agree with TRBD1. The V and J ends lost 5 bases and 0 bases, in that order; junction bases with no gene match: 7. The germline V gene encodes CDR1 SGHNT and CDR2 YYREEE (reference sequence). CDR3 size: 15 residues. CDR3 protein: CASRPGGMMNTEAFF. For the CDR3, the DNA is TGTGCCAGCAGGCCAGGGGGAATGATGAACACTGAAGCTTTCTTT.

The V call is TRBV29-1, the J call TRBJ1-1; no clear D gene. CDR3 size: 11 residues. V was pared by 6 bases and J by 1 base, with 6 bases between. Per the germline V gene, CDR1 is SQVTM and CDR2 is ANQGSEA. The CDR3 here is CSVDRNTEAFF. As DNA, the CDR3 is TGCAGCGTAGATAGGAACACTGAAGCTTTCTTT.

The V and J genes are TRBV7-2 and TRBJ2-3; 10 positions agree with TRBD2. V was clipped by 8 bases and J by 6 bases; unmatched bases: 14. CDR1 and CDR2 (germline): SGHTA, FQGNSA. The CDR3 covers 16 residues. CDR3 sequence reads: CASLPVRAGGPDTQYF. For the CDR3, the DNA is TGTGCCAGCCTCCCAGTTCGAGCGGGAGGGCCTGATACGCAGTATTTT. Full variable domain (missing parts from reference TRBV7-2 and TRBJ2-3): GAGVSQSPSNKVTEKGKDVELRCDPISGHTALYWYRQSLGQGLEFLIYFQGNSAPDKSGLPSDRFSAERTGGSVSTLTIQRTQQEDSAVYLCASLPVRAGGPDTQYFGPGTRLTVL.

DNA for the CDR3: TGCAGCGTTGGCCCACGGTTATACACAGATACGCAGTATTTT. It codes for CSVGPRLYTDTQYF. The rearrangement links TRBV29-1 to TRBJ2-3, with D uncertain. The CDR3 extends over 14 amino acids. Germline V gene lookup returns CDR1 SQVTM and CDR2 ANQGSEA. V lost 4 bases, J lost 2 bases, and 13 bases lay in between.

This chain links TRBV6-1 with TRBJ2-7; D remains unclear. The CDR3 runs to 14 residues. Trimming removed 2 bases at V and 0 bases at J, with 8 bases between. Germline CDR1 reads MNHNS; CDR2 reads SASEGT. The CDR3 region is CASSEFGNSYEQYF. CDR3 coding DNA: TGTGCCAGCAGTGAATTTGGCAACTCCTACGAGCAGTACTTC.

The chain recombines TRBV3-1 (or the pseudogene TRBV3-2) with TRBJ2-5; 9 bases agree with TRBD2. Germline V lookup: CDR1 LGHDT, CDR2 YNNKEL (reference sequence). J gave up 4 bases and V 4 bases, and 13 bases lay outside the gene matches. The CDR3 is 17 amino acids. The chain's CDR3 is CASSLLRGGRGVETQYF. DNA for the CDR3: TGTGCCAGCAGCCTCCTGCGGGGGGGCAGAGGTGTAGAGACCCAGTACTTC.

This clone showed up just once. The chain couples TRBV7-9 to TRBJ2-4; the D gene is possibly TRBD2 (6 bases). The CDR3 covers 17 residues. V shed 4 bases and J shed 0 bases, with 16 bases lying between them. CDR1 and CDR2 (germline): SEHNR, FQNEAQ (reference sequence). This CDR3 reads CASSSEGTGIAKNIQYF. CDR3 in DNA: TGTGCCAGCAGCTCGGAGGGAACAGGAATAGCCAAAAACATTCAGTACTTC.